This TCR beta chain was documented in a study of Graves' ophthalmopathy and Graves' hyperthyroidism. Whole-study findings and limits: Most thyroid clonotypes expanded beyond 0.001 frequency were also found in blood. A 13-signature model separated ophthalmopathy from stable hyperthyroidism, reaching around 90% sensitivity and 80% to 83% specificity cross-validated.

Amplified TCR beta CDR3 regions were obtained using RNA transcripts as template. Second-round multiplex PCR came after first-round RT-PCR with HTBI primers. TCRdb recomputed calls from the multiplex PCR reads with MiXCR, one row per CDR3 protein. Here the sample spans almost 750,000 distinct CDR3 sequences, roughly 40% being singletons. As concerns this clonotype: Antigen unknown.

This CDR3 contains 14 residues. V gave up 4 bases and J gave up 8 bases; unmatched junction bases: 9. Germline lookup yields CDR1 MGHDK and CDR2 SYGVNS. The chain uses TRBV25-1 and TRBJ1-1, with 8 bases identical to TRBD1. The origin of this receptor is an adult man with Graves' ophthalmopathy. The sequenced material came from peripheral blood. The CDR3 protein is CASSAHGQGGEAFF. Here the CDR3 DNA reads TGTGCCAGCAGTGCGCATGGACAGGGCGGGGAAGCTTTCTTT. Together with reference TRBV25-1 and TRBJ1-1, the CDR3 gives the full variable domain: EADIYQTPRYLVIGTGKKITLECSQTMGHDKMYWYQQDPGMELHLIHYSYGVNSTEKGDLSSESTVSRIRTEHFPLTLESARPSHTSQYLCASSAHGQGGEAFFGQGTRLTVV.